This T cell receptor beta chain was captured in a study of radiotherapy plus CTLA-4 blockade in lung cancer. About the study: In approximately 17% of patients, objective responses were seen; about 30% had disease control.

Profiled with immunoSEQ multiplex PCR; TCRdb holds only in-frame clones, not every one. The sample holds about 55,000 clones, roughly four fifths seen once. The TCR comes from a human donor with non-small cell lung cancer whose response to radiotherapy plus ipilimumab could not be evaluated. The sequencing here drew on peripheral blood, taken from a patient treated with radiotherapy plus ipilimumab.

The CDR3 region has the DNA TGCGCCAGCAGCCCCCTTCCGCGGGGGGTGGACACCGGGGAGCTGTTTTTT. This encodes CASSPLPRGVDTGELFF. The chain couples TRBV5-1 to TRBJ2-2, with TRBD2 matching over 8 bases. CDR1 and CDR2 from the germline V gene are SGHRS and YFSETQ. J gave up 3 bases and V 4 bases, and 11 bases lay outside the gene matches. This CDR3 region has 17 residues. Based on the CDR3 plus reference TRBV5-1 and TRBJ2-2, the full variable domain is KAGVTQTPRYLIKTRGQQVTLSCSPISGHRSVSWYQQTPGQGLQFLFEYFSETQRNKGNFPGRFSGRQFSNSRSEMNVSTLELGDSALYLCASSPLPRGVDTGELFFGEGSRLTVL.